This T cell receptor beta chain was captured in a study of long-term antiretroviral therapy in people with HIV. General observations from the study: With ART, diversity went up but was still lower than in transplant donor controls. Clones that had undergone expansion before ART dominated the repertoire at all time points.

United States facilities provided treatment to all participants with HIV. The samples comprised roughly 0.9-10 million cryopreserved PBMC ahead of DNA extraction. Remarks on this clone: The target antigen is unknown.

Sequencing used immunoSEQ v3.0 at survey level. Here immunoSEQ multiplex PCR was the method, and the copy in TCRdb shows in-frame clones only, minus some. This sample carries some 22,000 clones, around 84% of them seen once, and the ten largest clones take roughly 4.5%. This CDR3 is 16 amino acids long. The germline gives CDR1 SGHRS, CDR2 YFSETQ. Trimming cost V 0 bases and J 1 base, with 14 bases left between them. The chain employs TRBV5-1 and TRBJ2-7; D gene ambiguous. Sequenced here: unsorted PBMCs, sampled 1.3 years after starting antiretroviral therapy. The receptor comes from a man aged 55 to 70 with HIV. CDR3 nucleotide sequence: TGCGCCAGCAGCTTGGGGTCTGCCGTTAGATCCTACGAGCAGTACTTC. It codes for CASSLGSAVRSYEQYF.